Listed here are 15 T cell receptor beta chains from one sample, sequenced in a study of blood T cell repertoires in COVID-19. Clones were sequenced by immunoSEQ multiplex PCR, and TCRdb holds only the in-frame ones, with some missing. The table lists 95,000 to 110,000 clones, about 90% of them singletons. Sequenced sample: peripheral blood. The receptors shown here come from a man aged 50 to 60 in a cohort sampled during active COVID-19.

The genes are TRBV5-5 and TRBJ2-7; 9 positions agree with TRBD1. CDR1 and CDR2 from the germline V gene are SGHKS and YYEKEE (reference sequence). The length of the CDR3 is 15 residues. V shed 4 bases and J 3 bases; nucleotides not matched to a gene: 8. The CDR3: CASSHSGTGLYEQYF. The CDR3 DNA follows: TGTGCCAGCAGCCACTCCGGGACAGGGCTCTACGAGCAGTACTTC. Together with reference TRBV5-5 and TRBJ2-7, the CDR3 gives the full variable domain: DAGVTQSPTHLIKTRGQQVTLRCSPISGHKSVSWYQQVLGQGPQFIFQYYEKEERGRGNFPDRFSARQFPNYSSELNVNALLLGDSALYLCASSHSGTGLYEQYFGPGTRLTVT.

This sequence joins TRBV27 and TRBJ2-3, with a possible D match to TRBD1 (6 bases). Germline V gene sequence: CDR1 MNHEY, CDR2 SMNVEV (reference sequence). Trimming stripped 3 bases from V and 4 bases from J, with 8 bases between. The CDR3 sequence is 13 residues long. CDR3 amino acids: CASSFRGADTQYF. The CDR3 coding sequence is TGTGCCAGCAGTTTCAGGGGAGCAGATACGCAGTATTTT.

This chain links TRBV29-1 with TRBJ2-3; 9 nucleotides line up with TRBD2. After removal of 2 bases from V and 3 bases from J, the junction contained 3 bases not matched to a gene. Germline loops: CDR1 SQVTM, CDR2 ANQGSEA. This CDR3 is 14 amino acids long. CDR3 bases: TGCAGCGTTGAATTAGCGGGGGCGACAGATACGCAGTATTTT. This sequence encodes CSVELAGATDTQYF.

The chain links TRBV20-1 to TRBJ2-1, with no clear D. The V end lost 6 bases, the J end lost 10 bases, and 13 bases lay between the germline ends. The CDR3 sequence is 11 residues long. Germline V lookup: CDR1 DFQATT, CDR2 SNEGSKA (reference sequence). The DNA for the CDR3 is TGCAGTGCCCCCGCGCTCGCAGAGCAGTTCTTC. Translating it yields CSAPALAEQFF.

The table lists this clone with a count of one. This sequence joins TRBV6-5 and TRBJ1-5; 8 bases are a match to TRBD1. The CDR3 sequence is 15 residues long. The germline V gene has CDR1 MNHEY and CDR2 SVGAGI. The junction had 9 bases not matched to a gene; V was cut back by 6 bases and J by 5 bases. The CDR3 DNA reads TGTGCCAGCAGCCGACAGGGGTTGGGCGATCAGCCCCAGCATTTT. Protein: CASSRQGLGDQPQHF.

This clone appeared a single time. V usage is TRBV2 and J usage is TRBJ2-7, with D possibly being TRBD1 (6 bases). The V end lost 6 bases, the J end lost 9 bases, and 12 bases lay between the germline ends. This CDR3 spans 11 amino acids. The germline V gene encodes CDR1 SNHLY and CDR2 FYNNEI. CDR3 residues: CASRPTGPQYV. The CDR3 region has the DNA TGTGCCAGCAGACCGACAGGCCCGCAGTACGTC.

The chain uses TRBV7-2 and TRBJ1-6; TRBD1 matches at 9 bases. The V segment lost 1 base and the J segment 6 bases; nucleotides outside the gene matches: 1. The CDR3 has 15 residues. The germline V gene encodes CDR1 SGHTA and CDR2 FQGNSA. The CDR3 sequence is CASSLDRGPNSPLHF. The CDR3 coding sequence is TGTGCCAGCAGCTTAGACAGGGGGCCTAATTCACCCCTCCACTTT.

This chain uses TRBV7-8 with TRBJ1-5; 10 bases align to TRBD1. Germline assignment: CDR1 SGHVS and CDR2 FQNEAQ. CDR3 length: 17 residues. V lost 5 bases, J lost 0 bases, and 7 bases stayed unmatched. The CDR3 sequence is CASSPRDRGYSNQPQHF. The CDR3 DNA sequence: TGTGCCAGCAGCCCCCGGGACAGGGGATATAGCAATCAGCCCCAGCATTTT.

This clone was detected only once. This chain joins TRBV29-1 and TRBJ1-2, with TRBD1 identical over 7 bases. The V segment lost 6 bases and the J segment 4 bases; nucleotides outside the gene matches: 11. Germline CDR1 and CDR2: SQVTM and ANQGSEA. CDR3 length: 14 amino acids. CDR3 coding DNA: TGCAGCGTCCCCGGAAGACAGGGAGGCTATGGCTACACCTTC. It translates to CSVPGRQGGYGYTF.

The CDR3 sequence: CASRPLGGGEQFF. The CDR3 coding sequence is TGTGCCAGCAGGCCGTTGGGCGGCGGGGAGCAGTTCTTC. The chain carries TRBV2 and TRBJ2-1; weak D call: TRBD2 (5 bases). Trimming removed 6 bases from V and 10 bases from J, with 16 bases in between. The length of the CDR3 is 13 residues. CDR1 and CDR2 from the germline V gene are SNHLY and FYNNEI.

This clone was recorded a few times. V usage is TRBV19 and J usage is TRBJ1-5, with D maybe TRBD1 (6 bases). V was clipped by 5 bases and J by 7 bases, with 12 bases between them. Per the germline V gene, CDR1 is LNHDA and CDR2 is SQIVND (reference sequence). CDR3 length: 13 residues. The DNA of the CDR3 is TGTGCCAGTAGTGACAGGTGGTACCAGCCCCAGCATTTT. It is translated as CASSDRWYQPQHF.

This clone appeared a single time. The V gene is TRBV6-1, the J gene TRBJ1-5; D is uncertain. The CDR3 consists of 14 residues. The germline V gene has CDR1 MNHNS and CDR2 SASEGT. V was shortened by 2 bases and J by 7 bases, with 12 bases between the two germline ends. CDR3 DNA sequence: TGTGCCAGCAGTGAATCCGGCGGCGGGCAGCCCCAGCATTTT. Translated: CASSESGGGQPQHF.

The gene calls are TRBV5-5 and TRBJ2-3; 10 positions agree with TRBD2. The trim removed 4 bases at V and 4 bases at J, leaving 6 bases unmatched. The CDR3 runs 15 residues. Germline CDR1 is SGHKS and CDR2 is YYEKEE (reference sequence). The DNA for the CDR3 is TGTGCCAGCAGCCGAGCGGGGGGGCTTGCAGATACGCAGTATTTT. This encodes CASSRAGGLADTQYF.

This chain's CDR3 is CASSQQQGQAETQYF. DNA for the CDR3: TGCGCCAGCAGCCAGCAGCAGGGGCAGGCGGAGACCCAGTACTTC. This chain links TRBV4-3 with TRBJ2-5; D might be TRBD1 (6 bases). Looked up from germline, CDR1 is LGHNA and CDR2 is YSLEER. V lost 3 bases, J lost 5 bases, and 16 bases lay in between. The CDR3 extends over 15 amino acids.

This clone is a singleton in its sample. J is TRBJ2-7 and V is TRBV11-2; 8 nucleotides align to TRBD1. Germline CDR1 is SGHAT and CDR2 is FQNNGV. V shed 2 bases, J shed 2 bases, and the junction held 5 bases outside the gene matches. The CDR3 loop spans 15 amino acids. The CDR3 nucleotides read TGTGCCAGCAGCTTACGGGCAGGGGGCCCCTACGAGCAGTACGTC. It specifies CASSLRAGGPYEQYV.